This T cell receptor beta chain is from a study of Graves' ophthalmopathy and Graves' hyperthyroidism. PBMCs stemmed from roughly 9.4 ml of fresh peripheral blood. CDR1 and CDR2 from the germline V gene are MNHEY and SVGAGI. Trimming pared 5 bases from V and 4 bases from J, leaving 9 bases between. The CDR3 runs to 12 residues. This clonotype occurred many times. The authors amplified TCR beta CDR3 regions, and they did so from RNA transcripts for repertoire sequencing. First-round RT-PCR relied on HTBI primers, and a second-round multiplex PCR came next. MiXCR was run by TCRdb on the multiplex PCR reads, yielding one entry per CDR3 protein. Of almost 40,000 distinct CDR3 sequences in the sample, around half were seen once.

The sequenced sample consisted of peripheral blood. This sequence originates from an adult woman with stable Graves' hyperthyroidism. The gene calls are TRBV6-5 and TRBJ2-7; D is perhaps TRBD1 (5 bases). DNA for the CDR3: TGTGCCAGCAGTCCTGGGGCGTACGAGCAGTACTTC. The encoded protein is CASSPGAYEQYF.